The T cell receptor beta chain under discussion was sequenced for a study of early T cells in non-severe SARS-CoV-2 infection. Study context: Whole-blood bulk RNA, unsorted, was sequenced, and chains were unpaired.

Many counts were recorded for this clonotype. One entry per CDR3 protein results from TCRdb running MiXCR on the 5' RACE reads. The sample consists of around 33,000 distinct CDR3 sequences, about 4.5% of them appearing once. The CDR3 has 12 amino acids. V shed 5 bases and J shed 6 bases, with 9 bases lying between them. Germline V gene lookup returns CDR1 SEHNR and CDR2 FQNEAQ (reference sequence). The gene calls are TRBV7-9 and TRBJ2-3; D gene ambiguous. The source of this sequence is an adult who was a healthcare worker with PCR-confirmed SARS-CoV-2 infection or an uninfected control (not recorded which). Sequencing used whole blood. CDR3: CASSRSTDTQYF. The CDR3 DNA reads TGTGCCAGCAGCCGATCTACCGATACGCAGTATTTT.